A selection of T cell receptor beta chains follows, all from one sample in a study of human T cells and chemical hapten exposure. A single record per CDR3 protein comes from TCRdb applying MiXCR to the 5' RACE reads. The table records 100,000 to 120,000 distinct CDR3 sequences, around a fifth of them present only once. These receptors originate from a human donor in good health. Both conserved end residues are part of each CDR3.

J: TRBJ2-1; V: TRBV14; CDR3: CASSQDWDEQFF
J: TRBJ1-4; V: TRBV4-1; CDR3: CASSQERQALGGLFF
J: TRBJ1-6; V: TRBV28; CDR3: CASSFRRGRGNSPLHF
J: TRBJ1-1; V: TRBV11-2; CDR3: CASSLARGGLNTEAFF
J: TRBJ2-6; V: TRBV11-2; CDR3: CASSLAGTGANVLTF
J: TRBJ1-2; V: TRBV4-1; CDR3: CASSQETGGTGYTF
J: TRBJ2-1; V: TRBV4-1; CDR3: CASSQVQGHNEQFF
J: TRBJ1-4; V: TRBV11-2; CDR3: CASSSGQGMEKLFF
J: TRBJ1-4; V: TRBV28; CDR3: CASSHRGRPEKLFF
J: TRBJ1-2; V: TRBV28; CDR3: CASSLGQRSGYGYTF
J: TRBJ2-5; V: TRBV30; CDR3: CAWSVELAREAETQYF
J: TRBJ1-5; V: TRBV5-1; CDR3: CASSLEPNQPQHF
J: TRBJ2-2; V: TRBV24-1; CDR3: CATSDPTSGTYTGELFF
J: TRBJ2-3; V: TRBV28; CDR3: CASSLGGESDTQYF
J: TRBJ1-3; V: TRBV3-1; CDR3: CASSLTDRASGNTIYF
J: TRBJ1-2; V: TRBV7-6; CDR3: CASSLNTNYGYTF
J: TRBJ2-7; V: TRBV2; CDR3: CATKRGPQPYEQYF
J: TRBJ2-5; V: TRBV30; CDR3: CAWRRALQETQYF
J: TRBJ1-2; V: TRBV28; CDR3: CASSSGQGVQGYTF
J: TRBJ2-2; V: TRBV7-2; CDR3: CASSLYGELFF
J: TRBJ2-2; V: TRBV7-2; CDR3: CASSSFNTGELFF
J: TRBJ2-1; V: TRBV27; CDR3: CASSLVTSGRAENEQFF
J: TRBJ2-3; V: TRBV2; CDR3: CASTRTQPLLAGEGSTDTQYF
J: TRBJ2-5; V: TRBV28; CDR3: CASSISGTTGLGQETQYF
J: TRBJ1-3; V: TRBV6-5; CDR3: CASSYSPAGSGNTIYF
J: TRBJ2-1; V: TRBV6-5; CDR3: CASSYSGLAGDYNEQFF
J: TRBJ2-7; V: TRBV3-1; CDR3: CASSRYSTGLAIYEQYF
J: TRBJ2-3; V: TRBV6-5; CDR3: CASGPLGLRGADTQYF
J: TRBJ2-3; V: TRBV10-2; CDR3: CASDGGSADTQYF
J: TRBJ1-1; V: TRBV4-1; CDR3: CASSQEGWGAANTEAFF
J: TRBJ2-1; V: TRBV5-6; CDR3: CASRGLAGDEQFF
J: TRBJ2-7; V: TRBV20-1; CDR3: CSARVREATYEQYF
J: TRBJ2-2; V: TRBV20-1; CDR3: CSARDPAGTNIGELFF
J: TRBJ1-6; V: TRBV28; CDR3: CASSAADRVPSPLHF
J: TRBJ2-7; V: TRBV25-1; CDR3: CASGTGREQYF
J: TRBJ1-4; V: TRBV5-4; CDR3: CASSLNQQGGEKLFF
J: TRBJ2-3; V: TRBV11-2; CDR3: CASSHTGPTDTQYF
J: TRBJ1-1; V: TRBV18; CDR3: CASSYRTNTEAFF
J: TRBJ2-7; V: TRBV5-6; CDR3: CASSGGLTYEQYF
J: TRBJ2-7; V: TRBV5-6; CDR3: CASSLELAGRYEQYF
J: TRBJ1-1; V: TRBV7-2; CDR3: CASSFVGGGPARGAFF
J: TRBJ1-1; V: TRBV5-1; CDR3: CASSSDGTEAFF
J: TRBJ1-6; V: TRBV7-2; CDR3: CASSLIQGRINSPLHF
J: TRBJ2-1; V: TRBV25-1; CDR3: CASSDWVAGTYNEQFF
J: TRBJ1-6; V: TRBV3-1; CDR3: CASSQGAGDGNSPLHF
J: TRBJ2-7; V: TRBV29-1; CDR3: CSVSRGKRDEKYF
J: TRBJ2-7; V: TRBV6-6; CDR3: CASSTWSYEQYF
J: TRBJ2-7; V: TRBV6-5; CDR3: CAVGLAGGRGQYF
J: TRBJ2-3; V: TRBV7-3; CDR3: CASSLGGADTQYF
J: TRBJ2-7; V: TRBV9; CDR3: CASSASGRAYEQYF
J: TRBJ2-7; V: TRBV6-2/TRBV6-3; CDR3: CASSYSPAVPGEQYF
J: TRBJ1-1; V: TRBV6-1; CDR3: CASSTQGEIDTEAFF
J: TRBJ1-4; V: TRBV7-9; CDR3: CASRDGYNEKLFF
J: TRBJ2-3; V: TRBV14; CDR3: CASSQGTSGSRRPQYF
J: TRBJ2-3; V: TRBV29-1; CDR3: CSVETDRDRTDTQYF
J: TRBJ2-1; V: TRBV7-9; CDR3: CASSGAAASFSYNEQFF
J: TRBJ1-1; V: TRBV5-1; CDR3: CASSLLGDPRAFF